Described below is a single T cell receptor (beta chain) sequence and its context. The sample comes from a study of patients and donors after allogeneic stem cell transplantation. Via MiXCR, TCRdb re-called the RT-PCR reads, giving one row per CDR3 protein. This table holds approximately 160,000 distinct CDR3 sequences, 24% found once. The CDR3 sequence is 11 residues long. V was pared by 7 bases and J by 2 bases, with 8 bases between. Germline assignment: CDR1 SQVTM and CDR2 ANQGSEA. The J gene is TRBJ1-1, the V gene TRBV29-1, with no clear D. The source of this sequence is a human donor who was either an allogeneic HSCT recipient or a stem cell or donor lymphocyte infusion donor (not recorded which). It is not recorded whose cells these are; they may come from a transplant donor. The sequenced material came from blood, either unsorted or a sorted T cell fraction (not recorded which). DNA of the CDR3: TGCAGCGGGAGACATAACACTGAAGCTTTCTTT. Translating gives CSGRHNTEAFF.